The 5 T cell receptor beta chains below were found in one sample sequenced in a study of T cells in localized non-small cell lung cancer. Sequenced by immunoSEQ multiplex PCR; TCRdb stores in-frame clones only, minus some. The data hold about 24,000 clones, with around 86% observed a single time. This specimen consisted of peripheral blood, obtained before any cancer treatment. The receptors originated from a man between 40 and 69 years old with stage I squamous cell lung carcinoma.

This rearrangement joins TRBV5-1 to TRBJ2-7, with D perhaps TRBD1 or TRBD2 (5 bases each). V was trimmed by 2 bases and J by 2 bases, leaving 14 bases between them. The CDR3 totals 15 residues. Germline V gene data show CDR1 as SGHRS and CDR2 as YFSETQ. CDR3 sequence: CASSFGPRGPYEQYF. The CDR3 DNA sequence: TGCGCCAGCAGCTTTGGGCCAAGGGGACCCTACGAGCAGTACTTC.

In nucleotides, the CDR3 is TGTGCCACCAGCAGACATACTCGGACTAGCGGGATCACAGATACGCAGTATTTT. It is translated as CATSRHTRTSGITDTQYF. This chain connects TRBV15 to TRBJ2-3; TRBD2 agrees at 12 bases. The CDR3 spans 18 residues. Germline loops: CDR1 LNHNV, CDR2 YYDKDF (reference sequence). Losses at the gene ends were 2 bases for V and 2 bases for J; bases not matched to a gene: 8.

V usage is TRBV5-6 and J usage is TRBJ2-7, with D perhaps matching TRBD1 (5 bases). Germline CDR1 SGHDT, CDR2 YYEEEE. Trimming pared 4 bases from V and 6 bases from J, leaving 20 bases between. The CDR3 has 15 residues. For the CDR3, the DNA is TGTGCCAGCAGCATCGACCCAGGGATATTAGGCGAGCAGTACTTC. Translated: CASSIDPGILGEQYF.

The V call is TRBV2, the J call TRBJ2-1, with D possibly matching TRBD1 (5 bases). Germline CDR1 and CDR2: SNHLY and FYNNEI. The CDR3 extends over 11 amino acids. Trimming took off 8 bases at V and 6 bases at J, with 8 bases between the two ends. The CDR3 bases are TGTGCCAGCGGACACCGCAATGAGCAGTTCTTC. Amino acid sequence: CASGHRNEQFF.

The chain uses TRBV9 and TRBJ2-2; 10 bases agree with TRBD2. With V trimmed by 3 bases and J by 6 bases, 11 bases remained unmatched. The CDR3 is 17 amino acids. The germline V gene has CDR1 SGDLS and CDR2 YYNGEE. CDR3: CASSARLAGPLPGELFF. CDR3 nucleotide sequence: TGTGCCAGCAGCGCTCGACTAGCGGGTCCCCTCCCCGGGGAGCTGTTTTTT.